The entry below gives a single T cell receptor beta chain sequence along with its context. Its target antigen remains unknown. No much larger clonotype is one base removed from it; base qualities were not supplied. TCRbeta CDR3 regions were amplified from genomic DNA using the immunoSEQ Assay, a bias-controlled multiplex PCR. From the authors' description of their analysis: The number of nucleated cells in each sample was estimated from the amplification of reference gene primers within the assay. To quantify the absolute abundance of each unique TCRbeta CDR3 rearrangement, sequence reads were collapsed and filtered. For each sample, productive Simpson clonality was calculated as the square root of Simpson's diversity index across productive rearrangements. The clones in this table, taken by TCRdb from immuneACCESS, are in-frame only. Not every clone is retained; where verified, under half of the shortfall comes from an unresolved V gene, and the cause of the rest is unknown. That table furnishes V, J and clone size, whereas the DNA furnished D and trimming. Within this sample are 250,000 to 350,000 clones, with about nine tenths of them counted one time only. The ten largest clones capture around 12% of the sample.

The data were taken from a study of blood T cell repertoires in COVID-19 (dated by TCRdb to about 2020). Notes on the research overall: The collaborator samples originated in the United States, Italy and Spain and spanned the acute and convalescent phases of COVID-19. HLA class I and class II types, where available, came from metadata supplied by the sample provider rather than from assay-based typing. The material from the prospective study consisted of cDNA or gDNA derived from T cells, B-cell-depleted T cells, or PBMCs. The repertoires were released in a freely available public database meant as a resource for research on the immune response to SARS-CoV-2. Sample metadata almost always included a de-identified subject ID, COVID-19 status, age in years and sex. Samples came from the ongoing ImmuneRACE study (first 160 participants) plus 1,254 subjects from 6 global collaborators. Deeply sampled blood TCRbeta repertoires from subjects exposed to, actively infected with, or recovered from COVID-19 were included in the dataset. The study at large found these results: Clinical and demographic metadata were provided uncurated, with the amount varying by source and participant.

According to the germline V gene, CDR1 reads MNHEY and CDR2 reads SVGEGT. Measured from the cysteine to the phenylalanine, the CDR3 is 17 residues long. Just the 51-base CDR3 DNA is kept, in frame starting at base 1. Trimming costs V 5 bases and J 0 bases, and their ends lie 19 bases apart. Collaborating institutions collected whole blood in K2EDTA tubes following their own protocols. For TCRbeta analysis, collaborators shipped samples as frozen whole blood, isolated PBMCs, or DNA extracted from either of those sample types. The receptor was isolated from a woman in her fifties or sixties with acute or convalescent COVID-19. Material for sequencing was peripheral blood. Here the chain combines TRBV6-2 or TRBV6-3 and TRBJ1-1; matching of 6 bases hints at TRBD1 as the D gene. Read as DNA, the sequence is TGTGCCAGCAGTGCCAGCTCGACAGGCATTATGAACACTGAAGCTTTCTTT. The resulting protein is CASSASSTGIMNTEAFF.